The present entry profiles one TCR beta chain with its context. The antigen is undetermined. The repertoire was sequenced with immunoSEQ multiplex PCR; TCRdb's copy has only in-frame clones and lacks some. This sample has just over 50,000 clones, with 60% to 85% found just once. This record comes from a study of PD-L1 blockade in urothelial cancer. For the study at large: Enrolled patients had been treated previously with 0 to 3 chemotherapy regimens.

Patients suffered from locally advanced or metastatic urothelial carcinoma. Study outcomes and limitations: In blood sampled pretreatment, TCR clonality below the median predicted better survival.

Here the sequenced sample was PBMCs, taken around atezolizumab (anti-PD-L1) treatment. This receptor was obtained from a man aged 65 to 79 with urothelial cancer.

This chain's CDR3 is CASIGGVREAFF. Here the CDR3 DNA reads TGTGCCAGCATAGGAGGGGTGCGTGAAGCTTTCTTT. V gene TRBV28 combines with J gene TRBJ1-1, with TRBD1 as a possible D gene (5 bases). CDR3 length equals 12 residues. V lost 7 bases and J 7 bases, leaving 13 bases between the germline ends. CDR1 and CDR2 (germline): MDHEN, SYDVKM.